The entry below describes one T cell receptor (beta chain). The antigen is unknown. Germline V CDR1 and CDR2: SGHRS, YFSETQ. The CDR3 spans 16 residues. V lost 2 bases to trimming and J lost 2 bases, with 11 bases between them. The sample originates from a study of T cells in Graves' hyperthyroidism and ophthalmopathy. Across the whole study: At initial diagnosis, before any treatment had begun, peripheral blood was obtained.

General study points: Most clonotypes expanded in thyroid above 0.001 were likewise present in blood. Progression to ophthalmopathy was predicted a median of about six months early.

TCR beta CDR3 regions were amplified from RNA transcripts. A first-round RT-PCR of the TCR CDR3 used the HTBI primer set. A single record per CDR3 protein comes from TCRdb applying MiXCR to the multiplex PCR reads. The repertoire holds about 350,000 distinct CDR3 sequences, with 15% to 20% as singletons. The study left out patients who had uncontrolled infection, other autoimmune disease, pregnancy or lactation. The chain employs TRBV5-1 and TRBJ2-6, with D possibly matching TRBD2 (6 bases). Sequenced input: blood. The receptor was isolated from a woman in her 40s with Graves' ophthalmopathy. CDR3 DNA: TGCGCCAGCAGCTTAGGAGGGACCGCTGGGGCCAACGTCCTGACTTTC. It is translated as CASSLGGTAGANVLTF.